Listed below are T cell receptor beta chains from one sample, sequenced in a study of T cells in Graves' hyperthyroidism and ophthalmopathy. TCRdb analysed the multiplex PCR reads with MiXCR anew, one entry per CDR3 protein. The sample has 300,000 to 450,000 distinct CDR3 sequences; 11% to 15% are singletons. Input material: blood. These TCRs come from a woman in her fifties or sixties with Graves' hyperthyroidism. Each CDR3 is given with its conserved first and last residue. The order of the fields is V gene, clone size, J gene, CDR3 protein. Size tells how often a clone was seen (once, few, many) or the class of an expanded clone, and some rows leave it out.

V gene: TRBV29-1
clone size: NA
J gene: TRBJ2-1
CDR3 protein: CSVWDNEQFF

V gene: TRBV24-1
clone size: NA
J gene: TRBJ2-7
CDR3 protein: CATSDPGLAGGVGGRGSYEQYF

V gene: TRBV12-5
clone size: few
J gene: TRBJ1-6
CDR3 protein: CASGLVRGSPLHF

V gene: TRBV9
clone size: few
J gene: TRBJ1-2
CDR3 protein: CASSVAIFTNYGYTF

V gene: TRBV12-3/TRBV12-4
clone size: NA
J gene: TRBJ1-5
CDR3 protein: CASSGADIGPQHF

V gene: TRBV19
clone size: many
J gene: TRBJ2-5
CDR3 protein: CASSSGRARETQYF

V gene: TRBV29-1
clone size: many
J gene: TRBJ2-5
CDR3 protein: CSGKTGTSRETQYF

V gene: TRBV20-1
clone size: many
J gene: TRBJ2-3
CDR3 protein: CSARRLTSGNTDTQYF

V gene: TRBV7-9
clone size: NA
J gene: TRBJ1-4
CDR3 protein: CASRPGGREKLFF

V gene: TRBV4-2
clone size: few
J gene: TRBJ1-5
CDR3 protein: CASGPDPSGQPQHF

V gene: TRBV12-3/TRBV12-4
clone size: NA
J gene: TRBJ2-3
CDR3 protein: CASSSQTSGDTQYF

V gene: TRBV18
clone size: many
J gene: TRBJ2-3
CDR3 protein: CASSPPSLAGDTQYF

V gene: TRBV30
clone size: few
J gene: TRBJ1-1
CDR3 protein: CASLRDRATEAFF

V gene: TRBV30
clone size: NA
J gene: TRBJ2-1
CDR3 protein: CAWTVGLAGDVAFF

V gene: TRBV7-3
clone size: many
J gene: TRBJ2-3
CDR3 protein: CASSLLAGYVDTQYF

V gene: TRBV5-7
clone size: few
J gene: TRBJ1-5
CDR3 protein: CASSFPMTGEGVPQHF

V gene: TRBV28
clone size: many
J gene: TRBJ1-1
CDR3 protein: CASSVQGLAEAFF

V gene: TRBV30
clone size: many
J gene: TRBJ2-3
CDR3 protein: CAWSRRSTDTQYF

V gene: TRBV2
clone size: NA
J gene: TRBJ1-5
CDR3 protein: CASREDRYSNQPQHF

V gene: TRBV7-9
clone size: few
J gene: TRBJ1-2
CDR3 protein: CASSPRGAGPNYGYTF

V gene: TRBV27
clone size: NA
J gene: TRBJ2-5
CDR3 protein: CASSLPQGAQYF

V gene: TRBV5-1
clone size: many
J gene: TRBJ2-7
CDR3 protein: CASSISGDEYEQYF

V gene: TRBV11-2
clone size: many
J gene: TRBJ2-3
CDR3 protein: CASSFYQRDGTDTQYF

V gene: TRBV5-5
clone size: many
J gene: TRBJ1-2
CDR3 protein: CASSFGQTEWGYTF